The table lists the clone carrying this TCR beta chain with a count of one. In the source study's methods: It was from reference gene primer amplification that nucleated cell counts were estimated. TCRdb's table, derived via immunoSEQ multiplex PCR, lists solely in-frame clones and lacks some. The V and J calls and the clone size are those of that table, but D and trimming were determined from the DNA. The table records roughly 250,000 clones, about 88% of them present only once. The sample is drawn from a study of blood T cell repertoires in COVID-19. Study information: The United States, Italy and Spain provided the acute and convalescent COVID-19 samples.

Trimming removed 2 bases from V and 0 bases from J, with 13 bases in between. Germline CDR1 is SGHRS and CDR2 is YFSETQ. The CDR3 extends over 16 amino acids. Cohorts were assigned according to the clinical history that participants reported. Donors in Cohort 3 counted as recovered after two negative PCRs, clearance, or symptom resolution. The rearrangement uses TRBV5-1 and TRBJ2-3; possibly TRBD2 for D (6 bases). The sequenced sample was PBMCs or T cells enriched from blood (not recorded which). The TCR sequence derives from a woman aged 50 to 60 who had recovered from COVID-19. CDR3 sequence reads: CASSLRGGASTDTQYF. In DNA form, the CDR3 reads TGCGCCAGCAGCTTAAGGGGAGGCGCAAGCACAGATACGCAGTATTTT.